This TCR beta chain was captured by sequencing in a study of cytomegalovirus exposure and HLA in healthy donors. Study overall: For the roughly 400 genotyped donors, approximately 83% fell within the Caucasian-associated ancestry cluster. Study outcomes and limitations: Later examination showed HLA-associated TCR beta chains had greater clonal expansion than equally common others. Researchers catalogued roughly 170 TCR beta chains as cytomegalovirus-associated. Reports state that TCR beta sequences accurately predicted most subjects' HLA-A and HLA-B alleles.

This CDR3 has 11 amino acids. Germline V CDR1 and CDR2: LNHDA, SQIVND (reference sequence). Trimming removed 10 bases at V and 9 bases at J, with 13 bases between. This clone was observed a single time. Its antigen remains unknown. This PCR relied on a set of 60 Vbeta primers and 13 Jbeta primers. The table came from immunoSEQ multiplex PCR; TCRdb's copy has only in-frame clones and leaves some out. The data show about 160,000 clones, with roughly 80% seen just once and about 4.6% held by the top ten. J is TRBJ2-1 and V is TRBV19; D is uncertain. This sequence was found in a man in his forties in good health and CMV-seronegative. The sequencing sample was made of PBMCs. CDR3 sequence: CATLLRSEQFF. CDR3 in DNA: TGTGCCACCCTTCTTAGAAGTGAGCAGTTCTTC.